This passage covers 17 T cell receptor beta chains from one sample sequenced in a study of T cells in localized non-small cell lung cancer. The protocol was immunoSEQ multiplex PCR, while the TCRdb copy is restricted to in-frame clones and leaves out a portion. The data hold 800 or so clones, with 25% to 35% observed a single time. The sequencing used normal lung tissue next to the tumor, collected before any cancer treatment. These receptors were collected from a woman aged 35-70 years with stage I squamous cell lung carcinoma.

This clone was seen more than once but under ten times. This chain connects TRBV30 to TRBJ2-7; maybe TRBD1 (5 bases). The V end lost 2 bases, the J end lost 7 bases, and 12 bases lay between the germline ends. Per the germline V gene, CDR1 is GTSNPN and CDR2 is SVGIG (reference sequence). This CDR3 is built from 12 residues. In DNA form, the CDR3 reads TGTGCCTGGAGTCTAGGGGTGGGTGAGCAGTACTTC. Translated: CAWSLGVGEQYF.

This rearrangement joins TRBV30 to TRBJ1-1, with D perhaps matching TRBD1 (6 bases). This CDR3 comprises 15 residues. Between the trimmed V and J ends, which lost 3 bases and 0 bases, there was a span of 14 bases. Germline CDR1 GTSNPN, CDR2 SVGIG (reference sequence). The CDR3 loop reads CAWREERGMNTEAFF. In DNA form, the CDR3 reads TGTGCCTGGAGGGAGGAAAGGGGGATGAACACTGAAGCTTTCTTT.

CDR3 sequence reads: CASSPGQGWAQPQHF. CDR3 DNA: TGTGCCAGTAGTCCGGGACAGGGTTGGGCTCAGCCCCAGCATTTT. The V gene is TRBV19, the J gene TRBJ1-5, with 9 positions matching TRBD1. The germline V gene encodes CDR1 LNHDA and CDR2 SQIVND (reference sequence). The CDR3 totals 15 residues. After removal of 5 bases from V and 6 bases from J, the junction contained 8 bases not matched to a gene.

The chain is built from TRBV14 and TRBJ1-1; D is ambiguous. V gave up 4 bases and J gave up 6 bases, with 15 bases separating them. The germline V gene encodes CDR1 SGHDN and CDR2 FVKESK. This CDR3 contains 14 residues. CDR3 in DNA: TGTGCCAGCAGCCGATGGAACCGGGAATCTGAAGCTTTCTTT. Protein: CASSRWNRESEAFF.

V is TRBV18 and J is TRBJ2-5, with D perhaps TRBD2 (5 bases). Deletions cut 4 bases from V and 5 bases from J, with 11 bases between. The CDR3 is 13 amino acids. Germline assignment: CDR1 KGHSH and CDR2 LQKENI. The CDR3 DNA reads as TGTGCCAGCTCACTACTCTCGGGGGAGACCCAGTACTTC. Amino acid sequence: CASSLLSGETQYF.

The V call is TRBV25-1, the J call TRBJ2-1; D might be TRBD2 (5 bases). Germline loops: CDR1 MGHDK, CDR2 SYGVNS. V shed 4 bases and J shed 7 bases, with 11 bases lying between them. The CDR3 spans 13 residues. For the CDR3, the DNA is TGTGCCAGCAGTGGCCCCGGCGGGAATGAGCAGTTCTTC. The encoded protein is CASSGPGGNEQFF.

The table lists this clone with a few counts. V usage is TRBV5-1 and J usage is TRBJ2-4, with 7 bases matching TRBD2. Germline V gene data show CDR1 as SGHRS and CDR2 as YFSETQ. V lost 4 bases to trimming and J lost 4 bases; unmatched junction nucleotides: 8. The CDR3 totals 15 residues. This chain's CDR3 is CASSAAGTIKNIQYF. The CDR3 region has the DNA TGCGCCAGCAGCGCTGCCGGGACTATTAAAAACATTCAGTACTTC.

V and J are TRBV29-1 and TRBJ2-7, with D possibly being TRBD2 (5 bases). Trimming took off 6 bases at V and 2 bases at J, with 11 bases between the two ends. Germline values: CDR1 SQVTM, CDR2 ANQGSEA. This CDR3 contains 12 residues. Here the CDR3 reads CSVEDGTYEQYF. Written as DNA, the CDR3 is TGCAGCGTGGAGGACGGGACCTACGAGCAGTACTTC.

The chain joins TRBV30 to TRBJ1-1; TRBD1 matches at 7 bases. The CDR3 runs to 13 residues. Looked up from germline, CDR1 is GTSNPN and CDR2 is SVGIG (reference sequence). V lost 3 bases and J lost 3; bases outside the gene matches: 4. The CDR3 region has the DNA TGTGCCTGGAGCACAGGGGCCCACACTGAAGCTTTCTTT. Translated: CAWSTGAHTEAFF.

This clone was counted a few times. The genes are TRBV11-3 and TRBJ1-1; D ambiguous. The ends were cut back, 3 bases at V and 3 bases at J, with 11 bases in the middle. The length of the CDR3 is 14 residues. From germline, CDR1 is SGHNT and CDR2 YENEEA. CDR3 loop: CASSFSEGDTEAFF. The CDR3 bases are TGTGCCAGCAGCTTCTCGGAGGGAGACACTGAAGCTTTCTTT.

This clone occurred a few times. This chain joins TRBV7-4 and TRBJ2-7; weak D call: TRBD1 (6 bases). V lost 5 bases and J lost 2, with 22 bases in between. Germline CDR1 SGHVT, CDR2 SQSDAQ. This CDR3 region has 17 residues. CDR3 region: CASSLTGQPHDPYEQYF. The CDR3 DNA is TGTGCCAGCAGCCTCACTGGACAGCCACACGATCCCTACGAGCAGTACTTC.

V and J are TRBV10-3 and TRBJ1-1, with TRBD1 as a possible D gene (5 bases). The V end lost 2 bases, the J end lost 5 bases, and 15 bases lay between the germline ends. CDR3 length equals 15 residues. CDR1 and CDR2 from the germline V gene are ENHRY and SYGVKD. Here the CDR3 DNA reads TGTGCCATCAGTGAGATGAGGGGTTCAATAACTGAAGCTTTCTTT. It encodes CAISEMRGSITEAFF.

This clone was seen a handful of times. The genes are TRBV9 and TRBJ2-5; a weak D match, TRBD2 (5 bases). Germline V gives CDR1 SGDLS, CDR2 YYNGEE. The V end lost 0 bases, the J end lost 5 bases, and 14 bases lay between the germline ends. The CDR3 covers 15 residues. In DNA, the CDR3 is TGTGCCAGCAGCGTAGACGGTAACGGGATGGAGACCCAGTACTTC. Protein product: CASSVDGNGMETQYF.

The chain uses TRBV4-1 and TRBJ1-4; D uncertain. The CDR3 sequence is 15 residues long. CDR1 and CDR2 (germline): MGHRA, YSYEKL. Between the trimmed V and J ends, which lost 3 bases and 4 bases, there was a span of 12 bases. As DNA, the CDR3 is TGCGCCAGCAGCCACCCTGACGGGATTAATGAAAAACTGTTTTTT. The encoded protein is CASSHPDGINEKLFF.

This chain connects TRBV28 to TRBJ1-2, with a tentative D call TRBD1 (6 bases). The CDR3 is 15 residues long. Per germline, CDR1 MDHEN and CDR2 SYDVKM. The V gene lost 2 bases and the J gene lost 8 bases, with 18 bases spanning the gap. CDR3 region: CASSLNGGLHSGYTF. The CDR3 nucleotides are TGTGCCAGCAGTTTAAATGGGGGGCTCCACTCCGGCTACACCTTC.

The chain joins TRBV14 to TRBJ1-6; no definite D call. V gave up 0 bases and J gave up 3 bases, with 12 bases separating them. CDR3 length: 17 amino acids. Germline values: CDR1 SGHDN, CDR2 FVKESK. The CDR3 coding sequence is TGTGCCAGCAGCCAAGATCAACGGTCAGTCTATAATTCACCCCTCCACTTT. The encoded protein is CASSQDQRSVYNSPLHF. Supplemented by reference TRBV14 and TRBJ1-6, the full variable domain reads EAGVTQFPSHSVIEKGQTVTLRCDPISGHDNLYWYRRVMGKEIKFLLHFVKESKQDESGMPNNRFLAERTGGTYSTLKVQPAELEDSGVYFCASSQDQRSVYNSPLHFGNGTRLTVT.

This clone has more than one count but fewer than ten. This chain joins TRBV6-8 and TRBJ2-5; 8 positions agree with TRBD1. This CDR3 has 14 amino acids. V was pared by 5 bases and J by 2 bases, with 4 bases of the junction left unmatched. Germline V gives CDR1 MNHGY, CDR2 SAAAGT. CDR3 sequence (DNA): TGTGCCAGCAGTGATACAGGGGGGCAAGAGACCCAGTACTTC. Translation gives CASSDTGGQETQYF.